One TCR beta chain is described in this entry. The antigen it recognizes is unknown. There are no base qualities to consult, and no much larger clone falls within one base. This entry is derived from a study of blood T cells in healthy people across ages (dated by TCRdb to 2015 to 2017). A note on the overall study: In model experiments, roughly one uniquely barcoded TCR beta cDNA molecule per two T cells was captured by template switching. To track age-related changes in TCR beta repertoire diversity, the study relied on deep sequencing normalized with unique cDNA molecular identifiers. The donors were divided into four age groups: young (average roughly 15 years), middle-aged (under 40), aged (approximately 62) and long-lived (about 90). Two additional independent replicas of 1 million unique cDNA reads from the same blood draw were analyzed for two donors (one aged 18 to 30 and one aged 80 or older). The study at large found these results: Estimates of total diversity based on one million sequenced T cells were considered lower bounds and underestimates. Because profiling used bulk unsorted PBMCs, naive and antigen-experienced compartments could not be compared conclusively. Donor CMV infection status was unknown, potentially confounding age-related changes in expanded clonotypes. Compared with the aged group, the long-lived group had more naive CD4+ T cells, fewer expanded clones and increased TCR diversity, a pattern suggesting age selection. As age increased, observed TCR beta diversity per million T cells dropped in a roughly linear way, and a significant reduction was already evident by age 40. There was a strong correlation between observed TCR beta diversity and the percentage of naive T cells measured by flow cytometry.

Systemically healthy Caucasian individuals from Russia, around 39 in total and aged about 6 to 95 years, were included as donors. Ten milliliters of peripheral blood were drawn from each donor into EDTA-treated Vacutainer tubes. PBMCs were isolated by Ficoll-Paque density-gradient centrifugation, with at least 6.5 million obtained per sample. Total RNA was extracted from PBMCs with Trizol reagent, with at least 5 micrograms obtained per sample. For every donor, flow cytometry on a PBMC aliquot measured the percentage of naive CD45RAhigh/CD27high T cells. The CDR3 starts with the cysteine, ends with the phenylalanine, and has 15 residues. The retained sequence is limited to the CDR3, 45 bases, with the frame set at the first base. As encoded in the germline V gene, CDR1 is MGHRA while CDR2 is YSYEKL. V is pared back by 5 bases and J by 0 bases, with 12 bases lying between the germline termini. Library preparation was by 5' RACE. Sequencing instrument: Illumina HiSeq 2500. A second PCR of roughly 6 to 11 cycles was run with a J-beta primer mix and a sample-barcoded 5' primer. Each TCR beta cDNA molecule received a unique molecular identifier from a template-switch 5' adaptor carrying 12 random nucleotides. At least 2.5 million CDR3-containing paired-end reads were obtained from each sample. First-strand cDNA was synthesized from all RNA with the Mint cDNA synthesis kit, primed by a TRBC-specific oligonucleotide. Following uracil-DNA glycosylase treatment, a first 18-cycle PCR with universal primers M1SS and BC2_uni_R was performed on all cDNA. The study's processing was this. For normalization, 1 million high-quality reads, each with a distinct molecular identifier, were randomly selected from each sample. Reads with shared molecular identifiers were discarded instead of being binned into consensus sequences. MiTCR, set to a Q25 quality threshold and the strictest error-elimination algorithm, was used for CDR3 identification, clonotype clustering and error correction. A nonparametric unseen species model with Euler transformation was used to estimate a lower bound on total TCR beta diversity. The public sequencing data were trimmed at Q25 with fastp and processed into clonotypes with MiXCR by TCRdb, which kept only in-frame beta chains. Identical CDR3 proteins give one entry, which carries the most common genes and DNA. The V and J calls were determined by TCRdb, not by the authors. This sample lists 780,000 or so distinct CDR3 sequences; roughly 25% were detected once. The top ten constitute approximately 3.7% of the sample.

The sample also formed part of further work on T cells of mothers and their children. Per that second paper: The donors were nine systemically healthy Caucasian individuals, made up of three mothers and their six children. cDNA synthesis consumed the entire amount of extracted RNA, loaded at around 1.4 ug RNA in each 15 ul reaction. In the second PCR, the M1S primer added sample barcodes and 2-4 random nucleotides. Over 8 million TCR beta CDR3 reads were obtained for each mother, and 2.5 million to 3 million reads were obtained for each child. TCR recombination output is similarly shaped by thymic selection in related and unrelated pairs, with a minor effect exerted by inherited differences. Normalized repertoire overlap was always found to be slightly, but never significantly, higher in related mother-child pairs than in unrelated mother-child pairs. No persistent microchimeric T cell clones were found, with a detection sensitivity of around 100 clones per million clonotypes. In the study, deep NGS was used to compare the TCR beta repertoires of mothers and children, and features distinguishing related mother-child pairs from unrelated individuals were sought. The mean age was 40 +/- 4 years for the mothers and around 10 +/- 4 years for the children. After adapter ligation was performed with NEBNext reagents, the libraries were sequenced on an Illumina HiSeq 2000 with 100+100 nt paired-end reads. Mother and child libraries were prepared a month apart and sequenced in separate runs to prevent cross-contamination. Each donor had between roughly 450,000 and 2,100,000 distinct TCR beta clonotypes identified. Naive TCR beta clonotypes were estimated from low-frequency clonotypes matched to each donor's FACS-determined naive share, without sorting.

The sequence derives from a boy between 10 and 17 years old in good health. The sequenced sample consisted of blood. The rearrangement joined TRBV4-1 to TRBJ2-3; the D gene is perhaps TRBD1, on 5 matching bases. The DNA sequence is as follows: TGCGCCAGCAGCAGGGGAACTACAAGCACAGATACGCAGTATTTT. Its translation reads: CASSRGTTSTDTQYF.